These T cell receptor beta chains were read from a single sample in a study of response to subunit inactivated influenza vaccine. TCRdb independently ran MiXCR on the RT-PCR reads; one entry per CDR3 protein. Altogether some 570,000 distinct CDR3 sequences are present, roughly 10% being singletons, with the ten largest covering roughly 9.6%. The same sample was also studied in work on T cells expressing NK-cell markers.

The sample in question was PBMCs from blood, obtained on the day of vaccination. Source of these receptors: a man aged 50 or older who received an inactivated influenza vaccine. CDR3s include the opening cysteine and the closing phenylalanine or tryptophan. The order of the fields is D gene, V gene, J gene, CDR3 protein. D genes are given only for firm matches.

d_call: TRBD2; v_call: TRBV7-2; j_call: TRBJ2-5; cdr3_aa: CASSLKLAGATQYF
d_call: TRBD1; v_call: TRBV5-1; j_call: TRBJ1-1; cdr3_aa: CASYPGQGARTEAFF
d_call: TRBD2; v_call: TRBV4-2; j_call: TRBJ2-3; cdr3_aa: CASSQDLVAGRADTQYF
d_call: -; v_call: TRBV18; j_call: TRBJ2-1; cdr3_aa: CASSPRSVNEQFF
d_call: TRBD2; v_call: TRBV7-8; j_call: TRBJ2-1; cdr3_aa: CASSLDLGGGAIEQFF
d_call: -; v_call: TRBV9; j_call: TRBJ2-7; cdr3_aa: CASSVEWGIGEQYF
d_call: -; v_call: TRBV21-1; j_call: TRBJ1-5; cdr3_aa: CASSNAPAGGRSNQPQHF
d_call: -; v_call: TRBV29-1; j_call: TRBJ1-1; cdr3_aa: CSVDSQNTEAFF
d_call: TRBD1; v_call: TRBV5-1; j_call: TRBJ2-2; cdr3_aa: CASSQRQGADGELFF
d_call: -; v_call: TRBV5-5; j_call: TRBJ1-1; cdr3_aa: CARSLHILNTEAFF
d_call: -; v_call: TRBV6-6; j_call: TRBJ1-1; cdr3_aa: CASTDWRDTEAFF
d_call: -; v_call: TRBV2; j_call: TRBJ2-2; cdr3_aa: CASLRQRTHFDGELFF
d_call: -; v_call: TRBV11-2; j_call: TRBJ2-7; cdr3_aa: CASSRTDGNAYEQYF
d_call: -; v_call: TRBV29-1; j_call: TRBJ2-3; cdr3_aa: CSAWDQTDTQYF
d_call: -; v_call: TRBV6-2/TRBV6-3; j_call: TRBJ1-2; cdr3_aa: CASSSGIDGYTF